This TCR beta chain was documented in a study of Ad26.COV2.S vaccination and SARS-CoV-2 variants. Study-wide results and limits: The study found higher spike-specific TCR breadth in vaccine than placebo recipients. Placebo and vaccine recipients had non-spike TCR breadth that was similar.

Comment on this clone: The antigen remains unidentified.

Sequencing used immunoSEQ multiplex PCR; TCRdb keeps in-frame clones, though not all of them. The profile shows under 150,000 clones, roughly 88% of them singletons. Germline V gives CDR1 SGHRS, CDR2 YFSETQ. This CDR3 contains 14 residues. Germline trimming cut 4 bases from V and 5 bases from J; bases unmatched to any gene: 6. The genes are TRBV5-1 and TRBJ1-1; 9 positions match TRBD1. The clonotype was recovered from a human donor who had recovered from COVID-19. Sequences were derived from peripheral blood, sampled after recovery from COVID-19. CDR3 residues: CASSVGQGNTEAFF. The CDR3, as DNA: TGCGCCAGCAGCGTGGGACAGGGTAATACTGAAGCTTTCTTT.